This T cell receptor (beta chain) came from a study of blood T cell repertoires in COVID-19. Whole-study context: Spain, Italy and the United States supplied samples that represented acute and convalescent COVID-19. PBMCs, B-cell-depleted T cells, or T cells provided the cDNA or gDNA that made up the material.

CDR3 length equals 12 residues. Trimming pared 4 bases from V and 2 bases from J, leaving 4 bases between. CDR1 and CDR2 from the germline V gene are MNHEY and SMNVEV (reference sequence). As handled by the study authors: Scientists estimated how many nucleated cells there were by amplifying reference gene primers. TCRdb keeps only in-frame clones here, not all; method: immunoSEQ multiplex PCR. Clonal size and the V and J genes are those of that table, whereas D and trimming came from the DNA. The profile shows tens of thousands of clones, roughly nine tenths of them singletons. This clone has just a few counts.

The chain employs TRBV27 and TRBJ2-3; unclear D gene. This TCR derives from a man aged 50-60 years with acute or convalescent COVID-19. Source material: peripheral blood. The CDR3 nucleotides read TGTGCCAGCAGTTCCTACACAGATACGCAGTATTTT. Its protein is CASSSYTDTQYF.